Here is one T cell receptor beta chain with its context. Its antigen is currently unknown. V dropped 4 bases and J dropped 10 bases, with 12 bases sitting between them. Germline CDR1 SGHRS, CDR2 YFSETQ. There are 13 residues in the CDR3. The PCR made use of 60 Vbeta and 13 Jbeta primers. Profiling relied on immunoSEQ multiplex PCR, and the TCRdb table lists in-frame clones only, not all of them. Here the sample spans some 180,000 clones, 76% being singletons. The data belong to a study of cytomegalovirus exposure and HLA in healthy donors. Whole-study results and caveats: Of the V segments, some could not be distinguished, including TRBV6-2 and TRBV6-3, and were excluded.

The chain recombines TRBV5-1 with TRBJ1-6; D may be TRBD1 (5 bases). The TCR was taken from a man aged 18 to 29 in good health and CMV-seronegative. Sequenced sample: PBMCs. The CDR3 bases are TGCGCCAGCAGCGCAGACAGTAGGTCACCCCTCCACTTT. Its protein product is CASSADSRSPLHF.